This is a list of T cell receptor beta chains from one sample in a study of OX40 agonist ivuxolimab in advanced cancers. Only in-frame clones appear in the TCRdb table, and some are missing; sequencing was by immunoSEQ multiplex PCR. The data contain about 81,000 clones, about 88% of them singletons. Source: CD4+ or CD8+ T cells sorted from blood, taken in a trial of the OX40 agonist ivuxolimab. These receptors were obtained from an adult with an advanced solid tumor such as melanoma, head and neck, liver or kidney cancer. Both conserved end residues are part of each CDR3. A D gene is named only where the DNA matches it firmly. Clone sizes are given selectively: once, few, many, or a class where the clone is expanded.

cdr3_nt cdr3_aa v_call d_call j_call clone_size
TGCTCGAGGGGCAGGGGAATGGATCAGCCCCAGCATTTT CSRGRGMDQPQHF TRBV30 NA TRBJ1-5 NA
TGTGCCAGCAGCTCCCCAGTGGGGCTCCACACAGATACGCAGTATTTT CASSSPVGLHTDTQYF TRBV7-9 NA TRBJ2-3 NA
TGTGCCAGCAGCTTAGCCCTAGGGGCTAACTATGGCTACACCTTC CASSLALGANYGYTF TRBV7-2 NA TRBJ1-2 NA
TGTGCCAGCAGTTTACGTAGGACAGGGCGTACTGAAGCTTTCTTT CASSLRRTGRTEAFF TRBV28 TRBD1 TRBJ1-1 NA
TGTGCCAGTAGTATTTTACAGGGGGCTTGGCAGCCCCAGCATTTT CASSILQGAWQPQHF TRBV19 TRBD1 TRBJ1-5 NA
TGTGCCAGCAGAGTTCTCACAGATACGCAGTATTTT CASRVLTDTQYF TRBV2 NA TRBJ2-3 once
TGTGCCAGCAGCGACCGGGACAGTGACACTGAAGCTTTCTTT CASSDRDSDTEAFF TRBV27 TRBD1 TRBJ1-1 few
TGTGCCAGCAGTTCCACTACAGGGAAACGGGATACGCAGTATTTT CASSSTTGKRDTQYF TRBV6-5 NA TRBJ2-3 NA
TGTGCCAGCAGTTTCGGGACTAAAAATGAGCAGTTCTTC CASSFGTKNEQFF TRBV25-1 TRBD2 TRBJ2-1 few
TGTGCCAGCAGCTTATTTAACCACGATCAGCCCCAGCATTTT CASSLFNHDQPQHF TRBV7-2 NA TRBJ1-5 NA
TGTGCCAGCAGTCCGGAGGTGGGCCGCTGGGAGACCCAGTACTTC CASSPEVGRWETQYF TRBV28 NA TRBJ2-5 NA
TGTGCCAGCAGTGAAGCCCGTTGGGCTACGCAGTATTTT CASSEARWATQYF TRBV6-1 NA TRBJ2-3 NA
TGTGCCAGCAGCCCAGGGACAGGGGGAGCTGAAGCTTTCTTT CASSPGTGGAEAFF TRBV7-3 TRBD1 TRBJ1-1 once
TGTGCCAGCAGCCCTCCGGACGGCCCGGGAGGCTACACCTTC CASSPPDGPGGYTF TRBV5-6 NA TRBJ1-2 NA
TGTGCCAGCAGCCTCAGGGGGCACGACACCGGGGAGCTGTTTTTT CASSLRGHDTGELFF TRBV27 TRBD1 TRBJ2-2 NA
TGTGCCAGCAGCCCCTGGCGGTACACTGAAGCTTTCTTT CASSPWRYTEAFF TRBV11-2 NA TRBJ1-1 NA
TGTGCCAGCAGTTCGGGGGGAAGATCCTACGAGCAGTACTTC CASSSGGRSYEQYF TRBV6-5 TRBD2 TRBJ2-7 NA
TGTGCCAGCAGCGAACAGGGGGCAGCCGAGCAGTACTTC CASSEQGAAEQYF TRBV6-1 TRBD1 TRBJ2-7 NA
TGTGCGACGGGTAGTGGGGGGCCCGCCCGGGGGACCCAGTACTTC CATGSGGPARGTQYF TRBV6-6 NA TRBJ2-5 few
TGTGCCAGCAGTGAGGCGGGGTCCACCGGGGAGCTGTTTTTT CASSEAGSTGELFF TRBV25-1 NA TRBJ2-2 once
TGTGCCACCAGCACAGCACCCAGCTCTGGGGCCAACGTCCTGACTTTC CATSTAPSSGANVLTF TRBV15 NA TRBJ2-6 once
TGTGCCAGCAGTGAAGGTTCCCACTATGGCTACACCTTC CASSEGSHYGYTF TRBV6-1 NA TRBJ1-2 NA
TGTGCCAGCAGGGCCCGACAGGGGTTCAGTCCTGGAAACACCATATATTTT CASRARQGFSPGNTIYF TRBV27 TRBD1 TRBJ1-3 NA
TGTGCCAGCAGCTTAGTCGGCCAGGGTGATTCACCCCTCCACTTT CASSLVGQGDSPLHF TRBV7-2 NA TRBJ1-6 NA
TGTGCCAGCAGCGAGGGACAGCAAATGGGTACAGATACGCAGTATTTT CASSEGQQMGTDTQYF TRBV11-2 TRBD1 TRBJ2-3 NA
TGTGCCAGCAGCGTAATGGGGACGAACACTGAAGCTTTCTTT CASSVMGTNTEAFF TRBV9 NA TRBJ1-1 once
TGTGCCAGCAGCCCACGGGACACGGGAGGGACCCAGTACTTC CASSPRDTGGTQYF TRBV25-1 NA TRBJ2-5 few
TGTGCCACCAGCAGAGATCCGGCAGCGGGGGACGAGCAGTACTTC CATSRDPAAGDEQYF TRBV15 TRBD2 TRBJ2-7 once
TGTGCCAGCAGTTTATACAGGGACACCGGGGAGCTGTTTTTT CASSLYRDTGELFF TRBV7-3 NA TRBJ2-2 once
TGTGCCAGCAGCCAAGGAGCCGGGACGGGTGATTCACCCCTCCACTTT CASSQGAGTGDSPLHF TRBV14 NA TRBJ1-6 NA
TGTGCCAGCAGCTTGAACTCCCAAGAGACCCAGTACTTC CASSLNSQETQYF TRBV5-4 NA TRBJ2-5 NA
TGCAGCGGGAGGACAGGCGACACTGAAGCTTTCTTT CSGRTGDTEAFF TRBV29-1 TRBD1 TRBJ1-1 NA
TGTGCCAGCAGCAGAGAGGGACCAGGGGACTATCCTGCCTACGAGCAGTACTTC CASSREGPGDYPAYEQYF TRBV9 NA TRBJ2-7 once
TGTGCCAGCAGCGTAGGGGGGGAGCCTGAAAAACTGTTTTTT CASSVGGEPEKLFF TRBV9 NA TRBJ1-4 NA
TGTGCCAGCACCAAAGGTCAGTCTGGAAACACCATATATTTT CASTKGQSGNTIYF TRBV9 NA TRBJ1-3 NA
TGTGCCAGCAGTGTTGGAGGGTCCAACAATGAGCAGTTCTTC CASSVGGSNNEQFF TRBV2 NA TRBJ2-1 few
TGCGCCAGCAGCTTGAGTGGGGCAGGAGCACTGTTTTTT CASSLSGAGALFF TRBV5-1 NA TRBJ1-4 NA
TGTGCCAGCAATACCGGGGATATTAGCAATCAGCCCCAGCATTTT CASNTGDISNQPQHF TRBV6-1 NA TRBJ1-5 few
TGTGCCAGCAGTTACTCCCGCAGGGCCTACAATGAGCAGTTCTTC CASSYSRRAYNEQFF TRBV6-6 NA TRBJ2-1 NA
TGTGCCAGCAGCCGGGGGTTCTATAATTCACCCCTCCACTTT CASSRGFYNSPLHF TRBV14 NA TRBJ1-6 NA
TGTGCCAGCAGCCCACTCCGGGGTACCACCGGGGAGCTGTTTTTT CASSPLRGTTGELFF TRBV6-6 NA TRBJ2-2 NA
TGCGCCAGCAACCGGGGGGCGGGCCAAGAGACCCAGTACTTC CASNRGAGQETQYF TRBV5-1 NA TRBJ2-5 NA
TGTGCCAGCAGTCCGGACGGAGCTAACTATGGCTACACCTTC CASSPDGANYGYTF TRBV6-1 NA TRBJ1-2 NA
TGCAGCGTTTCCGGGTCTTCCTATGGCTACACCTTC CSVSGSSYGYTF TRBV29-1 NA TRBJ1-2 few
TGTGCCAGTAGTGGGGCAGGATGGTTAAATCAGCCCCAGCATTTT CASSGAGWLNQPQHF TRBV19 NA TRBJ1-5 NA
TGTGCCATCAAAGGGGCCCAGGGGACTACCTACGAGCAGTACTTC CAIKGAQGTTYEQYF TRBV10-3 NA TRBJ2-7 NA
TGTGCCAGCAGCCGAGGGCTAGTGGGGGTCTATAGCACAGATACGCAGTATTTT CASSRGLVGVYSTDTQYF TRBV5-6 NA TRBJ2-3 NA
TGTGCCAGCAGTTCGACAAACATGAACACTGAAGCTTTCTTT CASSSTNMNTEAFF TRBV6-5 NA TRBJ1-1 NA
TGTGCCAGTGAAGACAGGGCAAACACCATATATTTT CASEDRANTIYF TRBV19 TRBD1 TRBJ1-3 NA
TGTGCCAGCAGCTCCTGGGGCACAGATACGCAGTATTTT CASSSWGTDTQYF TRBV7-2 NA TRBJ2-3 NA
TGCAGCGTCTCCTGGGGCAGGTACCAAGAGACCCAGTACTTC CSVSWGRYQETQYF TRBV29-1 NA TRBJ2-5 NA
TGTGCCAGCAGCTCTCCCAGACAGGGGGCCGAGCAGTACTTC CASSSPRQGAEQYF TRBV11-2 TRBD1 TRBJ2-7 NA
TGTGCCTCCCGACCAGGGGCCACCGGGGAGCTGTTTTTT CASRPGATGELFF TRBV5-4 NA TRBJ2-2 NA
TGTGCCAGCAGCCTAAACACCGGGGAGCTGTTTTTT CASSLNTGELFF TRBV11-2 NA TRBJ2-2 NA